This record covers a single T cell receptor beta chain. What it binds is unknown. These data come from a study of blood T cells in healthy people across ages. Overall study context: Per two T cells, template switching captured roughly one barcoded beta molecule.

For the second PCR, which ran for 7 to 11 cycles, a sample-barcoded 5' primer and a J-beta primer mix were used. MiXCR, run by TCRdb on the 5' RACE reads, gives a single entry per CDR3 protein. Among some 1 million distinct CDR3 sequences, 40% to 50% were seen once, and the ten largest hold approximately 17%. Study findings and constraints: The study regarded diversity estimates from one million T cells as underestimates.

V was cut by 2 bases and J by 4 bases, with 15 bases left in between. The CDR3 is 16 residues long. This receptor was identified in a woman aged 55-69 years in good health. The chain has TRBV12-3 or TRBV12-4 and TRBJ2-1; D may be TRBD2 (5 bases). Sequencing input: blood. CDR3 in amino acids: CASSLYGSTVYNEQFF. As DNA, the CDR3 is TGTGCCAGCAGTTTATATGGGAGCACCGTATACAATGAGCAGTTCTTC.